The 3 T cell receptor beta chains below were found in one sample sequenced in a study of blood T cell repertoires in COVID-19. TCRdb's table, derived via immunoSEQ multiplex PCR, lists solely in-frame clones and lacks some. The sample contains some 350,000 clones, around 90% of which appear only once. Sequenced material: peripheral blood. These receptors all stem from a man aged 18-30 years with active or convalescent COVID-19.

The V call is TRBV7-8, the J call TRBJ2-1; 7 nucleotides agree with TRBD2. The CDR3 extends over 17 amino acids. From germline, CDR1 is SGHVS and CDR2 FQNEAQ. The trim removed 1 base at V and 0 bases at J, leaving 6 bases unmatched. CDR3 DNA sequence: TGTGCCAGCAGCTTAGATGTGACTAGCTTCTCCTACAATGAGCAGTTCTTC. Translated, it gives CASSLDVTSFSYNEQFF.

This clone was seen more than once but under ten times. The genes are TRBV27 and TRBJ1-2, with 7 bases matching TRBD1. The CDR3 covers 13 residues. Germline V gene sequence: CDR1 MNHEY, CDR2 SMNVEV (reference sequence). V shed 6 bases, J shed 8 bases, and the junction held 9 bases outside the gene matches. This chain's CDR3 is CASSPGNRGGYTF. The CDR3 region has the DNA TGTGCCAGCAGCCCCGGAAACAGGGGCGGCTACACCTTC.

DNA of the CDR3: TGTGCCAGCAGCTTGTCTAAAATTGGGCAGGGCTACACCTTC. Translating gives CASSLSKIGQGYTF. V is TRBV28 and J is TRBJ1-2; D ambiguous. Germline V gene sequence: CDR1 MDHEN, CDR2 SYDVKM. The CDR3 loop spans 14 amino acids. The V and J ends lost 6 bases and 8 bases respectively, with 19 bases between them.